These T cell receptor beta chains were read from a single sample in a study of blood T cell repertoires in COVID-19. Repertoires were generated with immunoSEQ multiplex PCR, while TCRdb's copy carries only in-frame clones and drops some. Of hundreds of thousands of clones in the sample, roughly nine tenths were seen once. The specimen was peripheral blood. Every receptor here comes from a woman in her late teens or twenties who had recovered from COVID-19. CDR3s include the opening cysteine and the closing phenylalanine or tryptophan. Each record gives: CDR3 length, J gene, D gene, clone size, V gene, CDR3 DNA, CDR3 protein. The D gene is left open where the match is weak. Not all rows give a size; the values are once, few, many and, for expanded clones, a class.

cdr3_length: 14
j_call: TRBJ2-2
d_call: NA
clone_size: NA
v_call: TRBV5-4
cdr3_nt: TGTGCCAGCAGCGCGACTACAAACACCGGGGAGCTGTTTTTT
cdr3_aa: CASSATTNTGELFF

cdr3_length: 13
j_call: TRBJ1-1
d_call: NA
clone_size: few
v_call: TRBV12-3/TRBV12-4
cdr3_nt: TGTGCCAGCAGTCTCGGGGGGAGGACTGAAGCTTTCTTT
cdr3_aa: CASSLGGRTEAFF

cdr3_length: 13
j_call: TRBJ2-1
d_call: NA
clone_size: NA
v_call: TRBV6-5
cdr3_nt: TGTGCCAGCAGACTAGACTCCTACAATGAGCAGTTCTTC
cdr3_aa: CASRLDSYNEQFF

cdr3_length: 15
j_call: TRBJ1-5
d_call: NA
clone_size: NA
v_call: TRBV25-1
cdr3_nt: TGTGCCAGCAGTGAAGGGGGGGTGGGCAATCAGCCCCAGCATTTT
cdr3_aa: CASSEGGVGNQPQHF

cdr3_length: 15
j_call: TRBJ1-1
d_call: NA
clone_size: once
v_call: TRBV3-1/TRBV3-2
cdr3_nt: TGTGCCAGCAGCCAAGTGGCCCACCCGAAAACTGAAGCTTTCTTT
cdr3_aa: CASSQVAHPKTEAFF

cdr3_length: 16
j_call: TRBJ2-7
d_call: TRBD2
clone_size: NA
v_call: TRBV6-2/TRBV6-3
cdr3_nt: TGTGCCAGCAGTCATCCCGGGAGGGCCCGTAGGGACGAGCAGTACTTC
cdr3_aa: CASSHPGRARRDEQYF

cdr3_length: 10
j_call: TRBJ2-3
d_call: NA
clone_size: NA
v_call: TRBV9
cdr3_nt: TGTGCCACCGGGACAGATACGCAGTATTTT
cdr3_aa: CATGTDTQYF

cdr3_length: 18
j_call: TRBJ1-6
d_call: TRBD1
clone_size: NA
v_call: TRBV4-3
cdr3_nt: TGCGCCAGCAGCCAAGATTATTTTAGAGGGACAGGGGATTCACCCCTCCACTTT
cdr3_aa: CASSQDYFRGTGDSPLHF

cdr3_length: 15
j_call: TRBJ2-1
d_call: NA
clone_size: NA
v_call: TRBV9
cdr3_nt: TGTGCCAGCAGCCCATACGGGACTCTGAACAATGAGCAGTTCTTC
cdr3_aa: CASSPYGTLNNEQFF

cdr3_length: 17
j_call: TRBJ2-3
d_call: TRBD2
clone_size: NA
v_call: TRBV15
cdr3_nt: TGTGCCACCAGCAGCCCCAGACTAGCGGGAGTGTCGGATACGCAGTATTTT
cdr3_aa: CATSSPRLAGVSDTQYF

cdr3_length: 17
j_call: TRBJ2-3
d_call: TRBD2
clone_size: NA
v_call: TRBV9
cdr3_nt: TGTGCCAGCAGCGTAGCAATCGCGGGAGGGAGCACAGATACGCAGTATTTT
cdr3_aa: CASSVAIAGGSTDTQYF

cdr3_length: 14
j_call: TRBJ1-5
d_call: NA
clone_size: NA
v_call: TRBV6-6
cdr3_nt: TGTGCCAGCAGTCAAGACAGCTACAATCAGCCCCAGCATTTT
cdr3_aa: CASSQDSYNQPQHF

cdr3_length: 13
j_call: TRBJ2-1
d_call: NA
clone_size: NA
v_call: TRBV18
cdr3_nt: TGTGCCAGCTCACCAGAACAGATCCCTGGGCAGTTCTTC
cdr3_aa: CASSPEQIPGQFF

cdr3_length: 16
j_call: TRBJ1-6
d_call: NA
clone_size: NA
v_call: TRBV5-5
cdr3_nt: TGTGCCAGCAGCTTGGTGGGGGCGATACACAATTCACCCCTCCACTTT
cdr3_aa: CASSLVGAIHNSPLHF

cdr3_length: 17
j_call: TRBJ2-7
d_call: TRBD2
clone_size: NA
v_call: TRBV9
cdr3_nt: TGTGCCAGCAGCGTTTCCGGAGGGAGCGGGAGCTCCTACGAGCAGTACTTC
cdr3_aa: CASSVSGGSGSSYEQYF

cdr3_length: 16
j_call: TRBJ2-5
d_call: TRBD2
clone_size: once
v_call: TRBV5-4
cdr3_nt: TGTGCCAGCAGCTCTTTAGCGGGAGTCAACCAAGAGACCCAGTACTTC
cdr3_aa: CASSSLAGVNQETQYF

cdr3_length: 13
j_call: TRBJ2-5
d_call: NA
clone_size: NA
v_call: TRBV11-1
cdr3_nt: TGTGCCAGCAGCCCACAGGTACAAGAGACCCAGTACTTC
cdr3_aa: CASSPQVQETQYF

cdr3_length: 15
j_call: TRBJ1-5
d_call: NA
clone_size: NA
v_call: TRBV4-1
cdr3_nt: TGCGCCAGCAGCCAAGAGAACGCGGCGAATCAGCCCCAGCATTTT
cdr3_aa: CASSQENAANQPQHF

cdr3_length: 13
j_call: TRBJ2-7
d_call: NA
clone_size: once
v_call: TRBV5-4
cdr3_nt: TGTGCCAGCAGCCCCCGCGGCTTGAACGAGCAGTACTTC
cdr3_aa: CASSPRGLNEQYF

cdr3_length: 16
j_call: TRBJ1-3
d_call: NA
clone_size: NA
v_call: TRBV3-1/TRBV3-2
cdr3_nt: TGTGCCAGCAGCCAGGAAGACTATTTTCGGGGAAACACCATATATTTT
cdr3_aa: CASSQEDYFRGNTIYF

cdr3_length: 17
j_call: TRBJ2-7
d_call: TRBD2
clone_size: NA
v_call: TRBV30
cdr3_nt: TGTGCCTGGGTCCCGGGACTAGATCTGTATGCGGTCCACGAGCAGTACTTC
cdr3_aa: CAWVPGLDLYAVHEQYF

cdr3_length: 14
j_call: TRBJ2-7
d_call: TRBD1
clone_size: NA
v_call: TRBV5-1
cdr3_nt: TGCGCCAGCAGCGCCTACAGGGGCTCCTACGAGCAGTACTTC
cdr3_aa: CASSAYRGSYEQYF

cdr3_length: 16
j_call: TRBJ2-2
d_call: TRBD1
clone_size: NA
v_call: TRBV7-8
cdr3_nt: TGTGCCAGCAGTTCGGGGGACAGGGGGCTCACCGGGGAGCTGTTTTTT
cdr3_aa: CASSSGDRGLTGELFF

cdr3_length: 16
j_call: TRBJ2-1
d_call: TRBD2
clone_size: once
v_call: TRBV27
cdr3_nt: TGTGCCAGCAGCCAGAACGGTGGACTAGCGTACAATGAGCAGTTCTTC
cdr3_aa: CASSQNGGLAYNEQFF

cdr3_length: 14
j_call: TRBJ1-2
d_call: TRBD1
clone_size: NA
v_call: TRBV27
cdr3_nt: TGTGCCAGTGCCCACGGGACAGGGGAAGAAGGCTACACCTTC
cdr3_aa: CASAHGTGEEGYTF

cdr3_length: 14
j_call: TRBJ1-2
d_call: NA
clone_size: NA
v_call: TRBV7-3
cdr3_nt: TGTGCCAGCAGCTTAGGGTGGGGGCCCTATGGCTACACCTTC
cdr3_aa: CASSLGWGPYGYTF

cdr3_length: 13
j_call: TRBJ1-1
d_call: NA
clone_size: NA
v_call: TRBV9
cdr3_nt: TGTGCCAGCAGCGTAGGCTCTAGCGCTGAAGCTTTCTTT
cdr3_aa: CASSVGSSAEAFF

cdr3_length: 16
j_call: TRBJ2-1
d_call: TRBD2
clone_size: NA
v_call: TRBV6-5
cdr3_nt: TGTGCCAGCAGTTACACCTCTAGCGGGATGGTCGATGAGCAGTTCTTC
cdr3_aa: CASSYTSSGMVDEQFF

cdr3_length: 16
j_call: TRBJ2-1
d_call: NA
clone_size: NA
v_call: TRBV5-1
cdr3_nt: TGCGCCAGCAGCCCAACCCCCCGGCGGTCCTACAATGAGCAGTTCTTC
cdr3_aa: CASSPTPRRSYNEQFF

cdr3_length: 15
j_call: TRBJ2-3
d_call: NA
clone_size: NA
v_call: TRBV7-9
cdr3_nt: TGTGCCAGCAGCCCACCGGGACTCAGCACAGATACGCAGTATTTT
cdr3_aa: CASSPPGLSTDTQYF

cdr3_length: 17
j_call: TRBJ2-7
d_call: TRBD1
clone_size: NA
v_call: TRBV4-1
cdr3_nt: TGCGCCAGCAGCCAAGATCCAGGGGGCTTGGGATCCTACGAGCAGTACTTC
cdr3_aa: CASSQDPGGLGSYEQYF

cdr3_length: 15
j_call: TRBJ2-3
d_call: TRBD1
clone_size: NA
v_call: TRBV7-9
cdr3_nt: TGTGCCAGCAGCTCGACAGGGCAAGGGGCAGATACGCAGTATTTT
cdr3_aa: CASSSTGQGADTQYF

cdr3_length: 13
j_call: TRBJ2-1
d_call: NA
clone_size: NA
v_call: TRBV7-9
cdr3_nt: TGTGCCAGCAGCCCCCGAGAAAGCAATGAGCAGTTCTTC
cdr3_aa: CASSPRESNEQFF

cdr3_length: 16
j_call: TRBJ2-3
d_call: TRBD1
clone_size: NA
v_call: TRBV3-1/TRBV3-2
cdr3_nt: TGTGCCAGCAGCCCTCGGCAGGGGGAACCCACAGATACGCAGTATTTT
cdr3_aa: CASSPRQGEPTDTQYF

cdr3_length: 12
j_call: TRBJ2-7
d_call: NA
clone_size: NA
v_call: TRBV5-6
cdr3_nt: TGTGCCAGCAGCTTGGGTCAGGGCGAGCAGTACTTC
cdr3_aa: CASSLGQGEQYF

cdr3_length: 16
j_call: TRBJ1-4
d_call: TRBD1
clone_size: NA
v_call: TRBV7-9
cdr3_nt: TGTGCCAGCAGCTTAGAGACAGGGGCCAATAATGAAAAACTGTTTTTT
cdr3_aa: CASSLETGANNEKLFF

cdr3_length: 14
j_call: TRBJ2-6
d_call: NA
clone_size: NA
v_call: TRBV15
cdr3_nt: TGTGCCACCAGCGCGGCCTCTGGGGCCAACGTCCTGACTTTC
cdr3_aa: CATSAASGANVLTF

cdr3_length: 14
j_call: TRBJ1-2
d_call: TRBD1
clone_size: NA
v_call: TRBV9
cdr3_nt: TGTGCCAGCAGCGTAAGGGACAGGACATATGGCTACACCTTC
cdr3_aa: CASSVRDRTYGYTF

cdr3_length: 15
j_call: TRBJ1-5
d_call: NA
clone_size: NA
v_call: TRBV5-8
cdr3_nt: TGTGCCAGCAGCTTGGAGAGAGTTAGCAATCAGCCCCAGCATTTT
cdr3_aa: CASSLERVSNQPQHF

cdr3_length: 14
j_call: TRBJ2-3
d_call: TRBD2
clone_size: NA
v_call: TRBV2
cdr3_nt: TGTGCCAGCAGTCGGGAGGCCAGCACAGATACGCAGTATTTT
cdr3_aa: CASSREASTDTQYF

cdr3_length: 14
j_call: TRBJ2-7
d_call: NA
clone_size: NA
v_call: TRBV14
cdr3_nt: TGTGCCAGCAGCCAATCGGTCGATTCCTACGAGCAGTACTTC
cdr3_aa: CASSQSVDSYEQYF

cdr3_length: 14
j_call: TRBJ2-7
d_call: TRBD2
clone_size: NA
v_call: TRBV19
cdr3_nt: TGTGCCAGTAAAACTAGCGGAAGCTCCTACGAGCAGTACTTC
cdr3_aa: CASKTSGSSYEQYF

cdr3_length: 14
j_call: TRBJ2-2
d_call: NA
clone_size: NA
v_call: TRBV11-2
cdr3_nt: TGTGCCAGCAACGAGGGGGTGGACACCGGGGAGCTGTTTTTT
cdr3_aa: CASNEGVDTGELFF

cdr3_length: 16
j_call: TRBJ1-6
d_call: TRBD1
clone_size: NA
v_call: TRBV7-8
cdr3_nt: TGTGCCAGCAGCTTACCCGGGACAGGGGCACAATCACCCCTCCACTTT
cdr3_aa: CASSLPGTGAQSPLHF

cdr3_length: 15
j_call: TRBJ2-2
d_call: TRBD1
clone_size: NA
v_call: TRBV6-4
cdr3_nt: TGTGCCAGCAGTCCGGGACAGGGGTATACCGGGGAGCTGTTTTTT
cdr3_aa: CASSPGQGYTGELFF

cdr3_length: 14
j_call: TRBJ2-3
d_call: NA
clone_size: NA
v_call: TRBV29-1
cdr3_nt: TGCAGCGGCGTCAGGGCAGGGCGTTTGGATACGCAGTATTTT
cdr3_aa: CSGVRAGRLDTQYF

cdr3_length: 15
j_call: TRBJ1-1
d_call: NA
clone_size: NA
v_call: TRBV6-4
cdr3_nt: TGTGCCAGCAGTGACTCAATCTGGAGCCACACTGAAGCTTTCTTT
cdr3_aa: CASSDSIWSHTEAFF

cdr3_length: 15
j_call: TRBJ2-2
d_call: NA
clone_size: NA
v_call: TRBV10-3
cdr3_nt: TGTGCCATCAGTGGTCCGGGACATGGCCCCGGGGAGCTGTTTTTT
cdr3_aa: CAISGPGHGPGELFF

cdr3_length: 14
j_call: TRBJ1-1
d_call: TRBD1
clone_size: once
v_call: TRBV10-3
cdr3_nt: TGTGCCATCAGATCTTGGACAGGCCTCACTGAAGCTTTCTTT
cdr3_aa: CAIRSWTGLTEAFF

cdr3_length: 13
j_call: TRBJ2-7
d_call: NA
clone_size: NA
v_call: TRBV2
cdr3_nt: TGTGCCAGTAAACAGGGCCAAGCCTACGAGCAGTACTTC
cdr3_aa: CASKQGQAYEQYF

cdr3_length: 15
j_call: TRBJ1-2
d_call: TRBD1
clone_size: NA
v_call: TRBV18
cdr3_nt: TGTGCCAGCTCACCAAGAACAGGGGGCGACTATGGCTACACCTTC
cdr3_aa: CASSPRTGGDYGYTF

cdr3_length: 16
j_call: TRBJ2-7
d_call: TRBD1
clone_size: NA
v_call: TRBV19
cdr3_nt: TGTGCCAGTAGTTCACAATTGGGACAGGGGGGCTACGAGCAGTACTTC
cdr3_aa: CASSSQLGQGGYEQYF

cdr3_length: 14
j_call: TRBJ2-7
d_call: NA
clone_size: NA
v_call: TRBV27
cdr3_nt: TGTGCCAGCAGTTTGGGGACATGGGTCGGCGAGCAGTACTTC
cdr3_aa: CASSLGTWVGEQYF

cdr3_length: 15
j_call: TRBJ2-1
d_call: TRBD1
clone_size: NA
v_call: TRBV3-1/TRBV3-2
cdr3_nt: TGTGCCAGCATCCAAGGCGGACAGGGGTACAATGAGCAGTTCTTC
cdr3_aa: CASIQGGQGYNEQFF

cdr3_length: 13
j_call: TRBJ1-4
d_call: TRBD1
clone_size: NA
v_call: TRBV2
cdr3_nt: TGTGCCATCAGGGGGCGGCCTAATGAAAAACTGTTTTTT
cdr3_aa: CAIRGRPNEKLFF

cdr3_length: 13
j_call: TRBJ1-1
d_call: NA
clone_size: once
v_call: TRBV3-1/TRBV3-2
cdr3_nt: TGTGCCAGCAGCCAAGAGGGCAGGGGAGAAGCTTTCTTT
cdr3_aa: CASSQEGRGEAFF

cdr3_length: 16
j_call: TRBJ2-5
d_call: NA
clone_size: once
v_call: TRBV4-1
cdr3_nt: TGCGCCAGCAGCCAGCAAGTTGCACAGGGACAAGAGACCCAGTACTTC
cdr3_aa: CASSQQVAQGQETQYF

cdr3_length: 12
j_call: TRBJ1-5
d_call: NA
clone_size: NA
v_call: TRBV7-9
cdr3_nt: TGTGCCAGCAGCTTCGGCAATCAGCCCCAGCATTTT
cdr3_aa: CASSFGNQPQHF

cdr3_length: 14
j_call: TRBJ1-6
d_call: TRBD1
clone_size: few
v_call: TRBV27
cdr3_nt: TGTGCCAGCCGCGCAGGGACAGGGGCCTCACCCCTCCACTTT
cdr3_aa: CASRAGTGASPLHF